A single sample is the source of the 18 T cell receptor beta chains below, sequenced in a study of blood T cell repertoires in COVID-19. Using immunoSEQ multiplex PCR, the repertoire was profiled, and TCRdb retains in-frame clones only, with some absent. The data contain 250,000 to 300,000 clones, approximately 85% of them singletons. Sequencing was done on a sample of peripheral blood. Receptors were obtained from a man in his fifties or sixties with active or convalescent COVID-19.

This clone has just one count. The gene calls are TRBV6-1 and TRBJ1-4; D might be TRBD1 (5 bases). Trimming shortened V by 2 bases and J by 0 bases, and 10 bases separated the two germline ends. There are 16 residues in the CDR3. The germline CDR1 and CDR2 sequences are MNHNS and SASEGT. The CDR3 protein is CASSEQGGATNEKLFF. In nucleotides, the CDR3 is TGTGCCAGCAGTGAACAGGGTGGAGCAACTAATGAAAAACTGTTTTTT.

The gene calls are TRBV3-1 (or the pseudogene TRBV3-2) and TRBJ2-1, with D tentatively TRBD2 (5 bases). CDR1 and CDR2 from the germline V gene are LGHDT and YNNKEL (reference sequence). This CDR3 is built from 12 residues. Trimming left V 6 bases short and J 9 bases short, with 12 bases between. This CDR3 reads CASSQSGGEQFF. In DNA form, the CDR3 reads TGTGCCAGCAGTCAGAGCGGTGGTGAGCAGTTCTTC.

The rearrangement links TRBV6-1 to TRBJ2-7; 9 bases line up with TRBD1. With V trimmed by 2 bases and J by 5 bases, 16 bases remained unmatched. The germline V gene encodes CDR1 MNHNS and CDR2 SASEGT. The CDR3 extends over 18 amino acids. DNA of the CDR3: TGTGCCAGCAGTGAATTGGGACAGGGCGGACTGGGCCGGAACGAGCAGTACTTC. As protein: CASSELGQGGLGRNEQYF.

The gene calls are TRBV2 and TRBJ2-7; weak D call: TRBD2 (6 bases). From germline, CDR1 is SNHLY and CDR2 FYNNEI. V was shortened by 7 bases and J by 2 bases, with 24 bases between the two germline ends. The CDR3 consists of 17 residues. This CDR3 reads CASKRLSGVTRPYEQYF. Written as DNA, the CDR3 is TGTGCCAGCAAGAGACTTAGCGGAGTAACCCGACCCTACGAGCAGTACTTC.

The chain links TRBV4-1 to TRBJ2-7; D not certain. The CDR3 runs to 15 residues. The germline gives CDR1 MGHRA, CDR2 YSYEKL. Trimming cost V 0 bases and J 0 bases, with 9 bases left between them. Here the CDR3 DNA reads TGCGCCAGCAGCCAAGATCAGTGGAGCTCCTACGAGCAGTACTTC. Its translation is CASSQDQWSSYEQYF.

The V gene is TRBV10-3, the J gene TRBJ2-2; TRBD1 aligns across 9 bases. Per germline, CDR1 ENHRY and CDR2 SYGVKD. V lost 8 bases, J lost 7 bases, and 11 bases stayed unmatched. CDR3 size: 15 residues. The CDR3 region has the DNA TGTGCCATCGAAGGGACAGGGCTAGCTGGCGGGGAGCTGTTTTTT. As protein: CAIEGTGLAGGELFF.

This chain connects TRBV7-3 to TRBJ2-3, with 7 bases fitting TRBD2. CDR1 is SGHTA, CDR2 FQGTGA, per germline. Trimming removed 4 bases from V and 0 bases from J; junction bases left unmatched: 4. The CDR3 covers 15 residues. The CDR3 bases are TGTGCCAGCAGCTCTAGCGGATTAAGCACAGATACGCAGTATTTT. Translating gives CASSSSGLSTDTQYF.

The rearrangement links TRBV2 to TRBJ2-1; 14 bases align to TRBD2. The germline V gene encodes CDR1 SNHLY and CDR2 FYNNEI. This CDR3 is built from 14 residues. J lost 9 bases, V lost 6 bases, and 4 bases had no gene match. As DNA, the CDR3 is TGTGCCAGCAGAGTGGGACTAGCGGGAGTTGAGCAGTTCTTC. This translates into CASRVGLAGVEQFF.

This clone came up once. This sequence joins TRBV4-2 and TRBJ1-2; D perhaps matches TRBD1 (5 bases). CDR1 is LGHNA, CDR2 YNFKEQ, per germline. V shed 0 bases and J shed 5 bases, with 13 bases lying between them. CDR3 size: 15 residues. CDR3 nucleotide sequence: TGTGCCAGCAGCCAAGATCTCGGGACTCTATATGGCTACACCTTC. Translating gives CASSQDLGTLYGYTF.

The rearrangement links TRBV18 to TRBJ2-7, with 9 bases aligning to TRBD1. CDR1 is KGHSH, CDR2 LQKENI, per germline. The CDR3 contains 15 residues. V dropped 6 bases and J dropped 2; count of bases not matched to a gene: 8. CDR3 coding DNA: TGTGCCAGCTCGCCCACCGGGACAGGGACCTACGAGCAGTACTTC. Residues: CASSPTGTGTYEQYF.

The genes are TRBV28 and TRBJ2-1; 10 nucleotides align to TRBD2. Losses at the gene ends were 3 bases for V and 0 bases for J; bases not matched to a gene: 5. From germline, CDR1 is MDHEN and CDR2 SYDVKM. This CDR3 comprises 17 residues. The CDR3 region has the DNA TGTGCCAGCAGTTTCCGAGCGGGGGGGAGCTCCTACAATGAGCAGTTCTTC. Residues: CASSFRAGGSSYNEQFF.

Details on this clone: Other DNA sequences within the sample encode an identical CDR3. The chain is built from TRBV6-5 and TRBJ2-2; 9 bases align to TRBD1. This CDR3 comprises 15 residues. Germline V CDR1 and CDR2: MNHEY, SVGAGI. V lost 4 bases, J lost 1 base, and 1 base stayed unmatched. The DNA of the CDR3 is TGTGCCAGCAGTTTGGGACAGGGGAACACCGGGGAGCTGTTTTTT. The encoded protein is CASSLGQGNTGELFF.

The rearrangement links TRBV29-1 to TRBJ2-1; the match to TRBD2 covers 11 bases. Trimming took 1 base from V and 5 from J; bases not matched to a gene: 7. The CDR3 spans 16 residues. Germline V CDR1 and CDR2: SQVTM, ANQGSEA. The DNA of the CDR3 is TGCAGCGTTGAAGGGTTAGCGGGAGGGACCAACAATGAGCAGTTCTTC. It specifies CSVEGLAGGTNNEQFF.

The CDR3 loop reads CASSRGEGGYTF. For the CDR3, the DNA is TGTGCCAGCAGCCGAGGGGAGGGTGGCTACACCTTC. This chain links TRBV7-9 with TRBJ1-2; D may be TRBD1 (5 bases). Trimming took off 5 bases at V and 7 bases at J, with 11 bases between the two ends. Germline V gene sequence: CDR1 SEHNR, CDR2 FQNEAQ (reference sequence). The CDR3 loop spans 12 amino acids.

A single count supports this clone. The chain is built from TRBV20-1 and TRBJ2-5, with TRBD1 identical over 7 bases. There are 12 residues in the CDR3. The V segment lost 3 bases and the J segment 6 bases; nucleotides outside the gene matches: 4. The germline CDR1 and CDR2 sequences are DFQATT and SNEGSKA (reference sequence). CDR3 protein: CSASRRGQTQYF. In DNA, the CDR3 is TGCAGTGCTAGTAGAAGGGGGCAGACCCAGTACTTC.

The rearrangement links TRBV3-1 (or the pseudogene TRBV3-2) to TRBJ1-5; the D is unclear. From germline, CDR1 is LGHDT and CDR2 YNNKEL (reference sequence). This CDR3 region has 15 residues. The V end was cut by 1 base, the J end by 6 bases, with 13 bases between. As DNA, the CDR3 is TGTGCCAGCAGCCAAGCGGCGGGGTACGGTCAGCCCCAGCATTTT. Amino acid sequence: CASSQAAGYGQPQHF.

The genes are TRBV5-4 and TRBJ2-1; D is perhaps TRBD2 (6 bases). In germline, CDR1 is SGHNT, CDR2 YYREEE (reference sequence). Trimming left V 5 bases short and J 0 bases short, with 21 bases between. CDR3 length equals 18 residues. CDR3 bases: TGTGCCAGCAGGACGTCCCCGTCTAGCGCGAGCTCCTACAATGAGCAGTTCTTC. This codes for CASRTSPSSASSYNEQFF.

V gene TRBV7-9 combines with J gene TRBJ2-3; 8 positions match TRBD2. J lost 11 bases, V lost 4 bases, and 8 bases had no gene match. Looked up from germline, CDR1 is SEHNR and CDR2 is FQNEAQ (reference sequence). The CDR3 is made up of 13 amino acids. Written as DNA, the CDR3 is TGTGCCAGCAGCTCCACACTAGCGGCTGAGCAGTATTTT. Its protein product is CASSSTLAAEQYF. Together with reference TRBV7-9 and TRBJ2-3, the CDR3 gives the full variable domain: DTGVSQNPRHKITKRGQNVTFRCDPISEHNRLYWYRQTLGQGPEFLTYFQNEAQLEKSRLLSDRFSAERPKGSFSTLEIQRTEQGDSAMYLCASSSTLAAEQYFGPGTRLTVL.